This is a list of T cell receptor beta chains from one sample in a study of post-analysis software for immune sequencing data. One entry per CDR3 protein, called by TCRdb with MiXCR from the PCR reads. Altogether hundreds of thousands of distinct CDR3 sequences are present, around 60% being singletons, with the ten largest covering 11%. The sequenced sample was blood. These receptors were taken from a girl aged 2 to 9 with multiple sclerosis. The CDR3 runs from the conserved cysteine through the conserved F or W. D genes are given only for firm matches. Rows may omit the clone size; those that give it use once, few, many or a size class.

D gene | J gene | clone size | V gene | CDR3 DNA | CDR3 protein
TRBD2 | TRBJ2-1 | few | TRBV5-6 | TGTGCCAGCAGCCAGCGGGGGGGAAACAATGAGCAGTTCTTC | CASSQRGGNNEQFF
TRBD2 | TRBJ2-1 | . | TRBV5-1 | TGCGCCAGCAGCTTGGGTTGGGGACTAGCGGGAGGCCGTACCTACAATGAGCAGTTCTTC | CASSLGWGLAGGRTYNEQFF
. | TRBJ2-5 | . | TRBV27 | TGTGCCAGCTCCAGGGTAGGCGAGACCCAGTACTTC | CASSRVGETQYF
TRBD1 | TRBJ1-5 | . | TRBV12-3/TRBV12-4 | TGTGCCAGCAGTCTCATCGGCGGGACAGGGTATCAGCCCCAGCATTTT | CASSLIGGTGYQPQHF
. | TRBJ2-7 | once | TRBV5-1 | TGCGCCAGCACCCTGGGGTCTTCCTACGAGCAGTACTTC | CASTLGSSYEQYF
. | TRBJ1-4 | once | TRBV20-1 | TGCAGTGCTACTCAACTGGGCAGGCTCCTAACTAATGAAAAACTGTTTTTT | CSATQLGRLLTNEKLFF
TRBD2 | TRBJ2-1 | . | TRBV12-3/TRBV12-4 | TGTGCCAGCAGTCCGGGTGGAGCGGGGGACCCCTCCTACAATGAGCAGTTCTTC | CASSPGGAGDPSYNEQFF
. | TRBJ1-2 | few | TRBV5-5 | TGTGCCAGCAGCTCGTCGGACAGTCTATATGGCTACACCTTC | CASSSSDSLYGYTF
. | TRBJ2-1 | . | TRBV15 | TGTGCCACCAGCAACATCAAGGGGTCGAATGAGCAGTTCTTC | CATSNIKGSNEQFF
TRBD1 | TRBJ1-1 | few | TRBV20-1 | TGCAGTGCTGGGGACAGGGTGAACACTGAAGCTTTCTTT | CSAGDRVNTEAFF
. | TRBJ2-5 | . | TRBV4-3 | TGCGCCAGCAGCCAAGGGAGGAGTCTGTACCAAGAGACCCAGTACTTC | CASSQGRSLYQETQYF
. | TRBJ2-3 | once | TRBV27 | TGTGCCAGCAGTTTATTTAGAACACAGGCAGATACGCAGTATTTT | CASSLFRTQADTQYF
TRBD1 | TRBJ2-7 | . | TRBV29-1 | TGCAGCGTCCTTTGGGACAGAGGCTACGAGCAGTACTTC | CSVLWDRGYEQYF
. | TRBJ1-1 | . | TRBV20-1 | TGCAGTGCTAGCGACGGACCCATGAACACTGAAGCTTTCTTT | CSASDGPMNTEAFF
. | TRBJ2-3 | once | TRBV21-1 | TGTGCCAGCAGCCAAAGATCAGGCGCCCCCCACGATACGCAGTATTTT | CASSQRSGAPHDTQYF
. | TRBJ1-1 | few | TRBV6-2/TRBV6-3 | TGTGCCAGCACCTCGCCCCTGCAGGATAGATTCACTGAAGCTTTCTTT | CASTSPLQDRFTEAFF
. | TRBJ2-3 | . | TRBV4-2 | TGTGCCAGCAGCCAAGAGGCGGGCTTCAGCACAGATACGCAGTATTTT | CASSQEAGFSTDTQYF
. | TRBJ2-7 | few | TRBV7-2 | TGTGCCAGCAGCCTCGTAACACAGAACGAGCAGTACTTC | CASSLVTQNEQYF
. | TRBJ2-2 | few | TRBV7-7 | TGTGCTAGCAGCTTATTAGGTCCCGGGGAGCTGTTTTTT | CASSLLGPGELFF
TRBD2 | TRBJ2-4 | . | TRBV10-3 | TGTGCCACCAGTGATCCGGGACTAGCGGGAGAAAACATTCAGTACTTC | CATSDPGLAGENIQYF
TRBD2 | TRBJ2-2 | . | TRBV12-3/TRBV12-4 | TGTGCCAGCAGTCCGAGAGCGGGACTGTCCGGGGAGCTGTTTTTT | CASSPRAGLSGELFF
TRBD1 | TRBJ2-1 | . | TRBV24-1 | TGTGCCACCAGTGTCCTAGGGACAGGCGACTACAATGAGCAGTTCTTC | CATSVLGTGDYNEQFF
. | TRBJ1-1 | few | TRBV12-3/TRBV12-4 | TGTGCCAGCAGTTTTACCTTGAACACTGAAGCTTTCTTT | CASSFTLNTEAFF
. | TRBJ2-1 | . | TRBV5-1 | TGCGCCAGCAGCCCCCTGGGCGGGGCAAGCTCCTACAATGAGCAGTTCTTC | CASSPLGGASSYNEQFF
. | TRBJ2-7 | few | TRBV11-2 | TGTGCCAGCAGCCATCTGGGCTACGAGCAGTACTTC | CASSHLGYEQYF
. | TRBJ2-5 | . | TRBV20-1 | TGCAGTGCTAGAAGGGGGATTCAAGAGACCCAGTACTTC | CSARRGIQETQYF
TRBD2 | TRBJ2-1 | . | TRBV7-2 | TGTGCCAGCAGTTTAGCTATCACTAGCGGGAGATACAATGAGCAGTTCTTC | CASSLAITSGRYNEQFF
. | TRBJ2-7 | . | TRBV6-2/TRBV6-3 | TGTGCCAGCAGAGGGGCCCCCTACGAGCAGTACTTC | CASRGAPYEQYF
. | TRBJ2-5 | . | TRBV29-1 | TGCAGCGGCCATCAGGGGGAGACCCAGTACTTC | CSGHQGETQYF
TRBD1 | TRBJ1-2 | . | TRBV2 | TGTGCCAGCAACCCGCGGACAGGGGGCGACTATGGCTACACCTTC | CASNPRTGGDYGYTF
TRBD1 | TRBJ1-2 | . | TRBV18 | TGTGCCAGCTCACCGGGACAGGCCTACGGGGCGCGGTACACCTTC | CASSPGQAYGARYTF
. | TRBJ2-5 | . | TRBV11-2 | TGTGCCAGCAGCTTTCGGGTACAGGAATTTTCGGAGACCCAGTACTTC | CASSFRVQEFSETQYF
TRBD1 | TRBJ1-2 | few | TRBV5-1 | TGCGCCAGCAGTAGGACAGGGGGCGTCGGTGGCTATGGCTACACCTTC | CASSRTGGVGGYGYTF